These 2 T cell receptor beta chains share one sample of origin, sequenced in a study of shared clonotypes between healthy human individuals. Clones were sequenced by immunoSEQ multiplex PCR, and TCRdb holds only the in-frame ones, with some missing. The sample includes roughly 2.2 million clones, 85% to 95% seen only once; the top ten take around 0.4%. The sequenced material came from naive CD4+ T cells from PBMCs. Subset: CD45RA+ positively selected. The receptors derive from a man between 18 and 35 years old in good health. Some clones in this sample may be carry-over from other donors' samples.

This sequence joins TRBV15 and TRBJ1-5; 7 bases fit TRBD1. V shed 4 bases and J 2 bases; nucleotides not matched to a gene: 2. Germline V gene sequence: CDR1 LNHNV, CDR2 YYDKDF (reference sequence). The CDR3 has 14 residues. CDR3 amino acids: CATSKGTGNQPQHF. The DNA for the CDR3 is TGTGCCACCAGCAAAGGGACAGGCAATCAGCCCCAGCATTTT.

The chain recombines TRBV21-1 with TRBJ1-5. TRBV21-1 is designated a pseudogene. CDR3 length equals 15 residues. The CDR3, as DNA: TGTGCCAGCAGCACCCTAGGTGGAGGGAATCAGCCCCAGCATTTT. It translates to CASSTLGGGNQPQHF.